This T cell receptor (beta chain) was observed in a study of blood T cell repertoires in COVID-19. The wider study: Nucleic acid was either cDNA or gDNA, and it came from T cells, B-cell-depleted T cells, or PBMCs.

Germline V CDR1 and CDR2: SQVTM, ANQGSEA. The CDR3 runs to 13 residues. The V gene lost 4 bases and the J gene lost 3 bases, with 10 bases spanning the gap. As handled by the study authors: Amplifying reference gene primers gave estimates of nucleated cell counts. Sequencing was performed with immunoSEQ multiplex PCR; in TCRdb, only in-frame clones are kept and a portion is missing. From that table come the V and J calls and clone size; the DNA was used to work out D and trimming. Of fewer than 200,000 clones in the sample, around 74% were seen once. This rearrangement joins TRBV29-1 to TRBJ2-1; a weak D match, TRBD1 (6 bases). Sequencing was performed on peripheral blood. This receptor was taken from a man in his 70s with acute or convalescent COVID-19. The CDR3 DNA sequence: TGCAGCGTTGTAGGGACACTCTACAATGAGCAGTTCTTC. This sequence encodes CSVVGTLYNEQFF.